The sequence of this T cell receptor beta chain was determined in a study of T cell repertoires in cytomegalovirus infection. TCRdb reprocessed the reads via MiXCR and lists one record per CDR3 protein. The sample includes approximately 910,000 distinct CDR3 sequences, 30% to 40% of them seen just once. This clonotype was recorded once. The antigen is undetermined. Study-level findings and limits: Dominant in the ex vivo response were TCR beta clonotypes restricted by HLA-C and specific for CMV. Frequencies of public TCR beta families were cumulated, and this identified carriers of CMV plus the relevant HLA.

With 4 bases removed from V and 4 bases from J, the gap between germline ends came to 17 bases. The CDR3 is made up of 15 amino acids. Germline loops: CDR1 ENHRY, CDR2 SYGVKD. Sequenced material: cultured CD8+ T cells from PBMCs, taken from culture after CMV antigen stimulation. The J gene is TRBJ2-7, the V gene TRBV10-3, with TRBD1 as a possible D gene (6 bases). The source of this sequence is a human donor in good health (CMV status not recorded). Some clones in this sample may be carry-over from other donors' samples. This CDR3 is CAISASVSRGYEQYF. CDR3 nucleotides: TGTGCCATCAGTGCGTCGGTGTCCAGGGGATACGAGCAGTACTTC.